This paragraph covers one T cell receptor (beta chain) sequence. What it binds is unknown. The data derive from a study of T cell responses to AZD1222 COVID-19 vaccine. Study-wide results and caveats: White British donors predominated, females outnumbered males, and clonal diversity was possibly underestimated. Only a handful of AZD1222 recipients, several in all, had baseline seropositivity. The study sampled repertoires only after the peak T cell response. Vaccine-associated CD4 TCRs spanned spike, dominant at 160-218 and 743-854.

The table came from immunoSEQ multiplex PCR; TCRdb's copy has only in-frame clones and leaves some out. The sample includes 150,000 to 200,000 clones, approximately 91% of them seen just once. Trimming took 6 bases from V and 0 from J, leaving 14 bases between them. The CDR3 runs to 15 residues. Per germline, CDR1 LGHNT and CDR2 FRNRAP. The chain uses TRBV12-5 and TRBJ1-2; D remains unclear. This receptor was obtained from an adult in good health. Source: peripheral blood, taken on day 0 of AZD1222 vaccination. The DNA for the CDR3 is TGTGCTAGTGGGGGAGGGATTTCCACTAACTATGGCTACACCTTC. Translation: CASGGGISTNYGYTF. Together with reference TRBV12-5 and TRBJ1-2, the CDR3 gives the full variable domain: DARVTQTPRHKVTEMGQEVTMRCQPILGHNTVFWYRQTMMQGLELLAYFRNRAPLDDSGMPKDRFSAEMPDATLATLKIQPSEPRDSAVYFCASGGGISTNYGYTFGSGTRLTVV.